This T cell receptor (beta chain) was retrieved from a study of Graves' ophthalmopathy and Graves' hyperthyroidism. Study observations and caveats: Detection in blood was also observed for most expanded thyroid clonotypes above 0.001 frequency.

A few counts support this clonotype. The target antigen is unknown. TCR beta CDR3 regions were amplified from RNA transcripts. HTBI primers were employed in first-round RT-PCR, then a second-round multiplex PCR followed. TCRdb passed the multiplex PCR reads through MiXCR, listing each CDR3 protein once. This table holds about 620,000 distinct CDR3 sequences, about 20% found once. The sequence came from a woman under 30 with stable Graves' hyperthyroidism. Some clones in this sample may be carry-over from other donors' samples. The material sequenced was peripheral blood.

CDR3 sequence reads: CASSLSPRRNSPLHF. CDR3 coding DNA: TGTGCCAGCAGTCTATCTCCGAGGCGGAATTCACCCCTCCACTTT. The gene calls are TRBV6-5 and TRBJ1-6; D is undetermined. V lost 5 bases, J lost 7 bases, and 15 bases lay in between. Germline CDR1 is MNHEY and CDR2 is SVGAGI. The CDR3 totals 15 residues.